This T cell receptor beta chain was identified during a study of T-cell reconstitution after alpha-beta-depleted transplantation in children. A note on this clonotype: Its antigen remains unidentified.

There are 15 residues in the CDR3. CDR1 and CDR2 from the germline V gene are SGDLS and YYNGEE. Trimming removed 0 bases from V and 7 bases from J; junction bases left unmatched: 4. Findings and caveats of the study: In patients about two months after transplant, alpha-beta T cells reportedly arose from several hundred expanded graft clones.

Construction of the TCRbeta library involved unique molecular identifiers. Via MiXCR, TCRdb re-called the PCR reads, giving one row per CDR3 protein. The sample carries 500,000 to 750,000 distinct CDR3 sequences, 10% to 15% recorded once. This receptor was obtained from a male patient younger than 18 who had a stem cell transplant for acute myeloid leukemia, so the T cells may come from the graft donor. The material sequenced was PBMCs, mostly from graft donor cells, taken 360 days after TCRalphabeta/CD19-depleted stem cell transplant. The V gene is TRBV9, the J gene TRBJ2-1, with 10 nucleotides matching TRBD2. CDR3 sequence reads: CASSVASGSWNEQFF. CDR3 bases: TGTGCCAGCAGCGTAGCTAGCGGGAGTTGGAATGAGCAGTTCTTC.